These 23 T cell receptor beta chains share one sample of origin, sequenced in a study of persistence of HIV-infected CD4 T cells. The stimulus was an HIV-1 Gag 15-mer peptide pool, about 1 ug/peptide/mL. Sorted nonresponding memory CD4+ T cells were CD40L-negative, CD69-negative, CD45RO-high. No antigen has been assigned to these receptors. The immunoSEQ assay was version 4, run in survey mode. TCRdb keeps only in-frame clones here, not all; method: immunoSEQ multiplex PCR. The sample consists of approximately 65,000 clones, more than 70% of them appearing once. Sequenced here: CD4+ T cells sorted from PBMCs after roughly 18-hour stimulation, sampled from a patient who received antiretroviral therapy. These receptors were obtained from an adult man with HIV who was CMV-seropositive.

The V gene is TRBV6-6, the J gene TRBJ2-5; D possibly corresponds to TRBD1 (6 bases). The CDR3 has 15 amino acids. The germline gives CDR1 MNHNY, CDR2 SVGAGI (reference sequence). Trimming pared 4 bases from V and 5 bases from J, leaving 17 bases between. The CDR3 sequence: CASSSTRGGGETQYF. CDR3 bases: TGTGCCAGCAGTTCCACCCGAGGGGGTGGCGAGACCCAGTACTTC.

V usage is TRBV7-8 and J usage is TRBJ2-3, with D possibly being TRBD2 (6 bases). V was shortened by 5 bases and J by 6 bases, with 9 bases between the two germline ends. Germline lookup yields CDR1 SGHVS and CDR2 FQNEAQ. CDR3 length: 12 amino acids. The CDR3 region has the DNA TGTGCCAGCAGCCGGGACTTCGATACGCAGTATTTT. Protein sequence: CASSRDFDTQYF.

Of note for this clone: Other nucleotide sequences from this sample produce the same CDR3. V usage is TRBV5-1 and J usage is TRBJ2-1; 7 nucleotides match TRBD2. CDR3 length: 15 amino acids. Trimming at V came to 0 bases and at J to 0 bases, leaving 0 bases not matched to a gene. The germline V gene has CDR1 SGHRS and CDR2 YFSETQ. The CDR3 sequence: CASSLGGGSYNEQFF. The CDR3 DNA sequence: TGCGCCAGCAGCTTGGGCGGGGGCTCCTACAATGAGCAGTTCTTC. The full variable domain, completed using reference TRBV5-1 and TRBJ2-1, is KAGVTQTPRYLIKTRGQQVTLSCSPISGHRSVSWYQQTPGQGLQFLFEYFSETQRNKGNFPGRFSGRQFSNSRSEMNVSTLELGDSALYLCASSLGGGSYNEQFFGPGTRLTVL.

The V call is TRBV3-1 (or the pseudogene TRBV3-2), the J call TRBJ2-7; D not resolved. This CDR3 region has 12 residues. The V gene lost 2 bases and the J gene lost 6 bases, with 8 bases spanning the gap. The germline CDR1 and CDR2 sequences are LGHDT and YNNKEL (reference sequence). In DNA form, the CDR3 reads TGTGCCAGCAGCCAAAGCCCACGCGAGCAGTACTTC. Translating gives CASSQSPREQYF.

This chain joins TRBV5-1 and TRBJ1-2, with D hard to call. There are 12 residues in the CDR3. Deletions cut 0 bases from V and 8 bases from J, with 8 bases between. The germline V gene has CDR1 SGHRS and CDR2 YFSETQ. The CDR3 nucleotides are TGCGCCAGCAGCTTGGGGGTGTTCGGCTACACCTTC. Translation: CASSLGVFGYTF.

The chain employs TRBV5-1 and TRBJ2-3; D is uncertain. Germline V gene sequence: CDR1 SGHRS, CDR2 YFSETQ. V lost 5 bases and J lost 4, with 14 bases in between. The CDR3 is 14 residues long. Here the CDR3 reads CASRRQPGADTQYF. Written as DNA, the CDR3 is TGCGCCAGCAGACGTCAACCTGGGGCAGATACGCAGTATTTT.

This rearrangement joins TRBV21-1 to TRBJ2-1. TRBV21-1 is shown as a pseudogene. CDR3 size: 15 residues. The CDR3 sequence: CASSKKKGTGNEQFF. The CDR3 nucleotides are TGTGCCAGCAGCAAAAAGAAGGGGACGGGGAATGAGCAGTTCTTC.

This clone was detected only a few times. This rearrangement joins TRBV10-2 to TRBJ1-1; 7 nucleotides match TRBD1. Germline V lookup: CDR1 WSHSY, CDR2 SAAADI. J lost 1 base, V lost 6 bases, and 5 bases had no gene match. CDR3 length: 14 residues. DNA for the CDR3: TGCGCCAGCAGGTTGACAGGGACGAACACTGAAGCTTTCTTT. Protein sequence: CASRLTGTNTEAFF.

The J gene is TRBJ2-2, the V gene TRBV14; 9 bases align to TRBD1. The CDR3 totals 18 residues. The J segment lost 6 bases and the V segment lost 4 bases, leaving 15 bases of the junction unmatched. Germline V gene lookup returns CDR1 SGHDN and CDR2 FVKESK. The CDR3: CASSRRGGQGQVPGELFF. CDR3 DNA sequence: TGTGCCAGCAGCCGACGAGGTGGACAGGGGCAAGTCCCCGGGGAGCTGTTTTTT.

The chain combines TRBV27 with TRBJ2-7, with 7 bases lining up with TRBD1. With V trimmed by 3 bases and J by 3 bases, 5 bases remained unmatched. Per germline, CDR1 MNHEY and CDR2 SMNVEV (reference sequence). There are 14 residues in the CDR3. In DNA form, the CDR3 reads TGTGCCAGCAGTTTGGGGACAGCGATCTACGAGCAGTACTTC. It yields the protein CASSLGTAIYEQYF.

The CDR3 here is CASSLGPTGNTIYF. In nucleotides, the CDR3 is TGTGCCAGCAGCCTGGGCCCTACTGGAAACACCATATATTTT. This chain connects TRBV7-3 to TRBJ1-3; no clear D gene. CDR1 SGHTA and CDR2 FQGTGA come from the germline V gene. This CDR3 is built from 14 residues. The V end lost 5 bases, the J end lost 2 bases, and 10 bases lay between the germline ends.

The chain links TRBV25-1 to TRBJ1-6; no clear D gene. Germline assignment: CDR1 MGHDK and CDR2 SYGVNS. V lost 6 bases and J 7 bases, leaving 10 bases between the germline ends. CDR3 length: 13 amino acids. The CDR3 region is CASSRQANSPLHF. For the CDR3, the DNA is TGTGCCAGCAGCCGTCAGGCAAATTCACCCCTCCACTTT.

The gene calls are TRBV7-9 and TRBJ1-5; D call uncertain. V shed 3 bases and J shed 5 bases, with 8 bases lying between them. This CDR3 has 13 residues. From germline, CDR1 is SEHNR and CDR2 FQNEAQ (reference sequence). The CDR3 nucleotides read TGTGCCAGCAGCTTGGATTTGGATCAGCCCCAGCATTTT. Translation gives CASSLDLDQPQHF.

CDR3: CASTPGQGARGYTF. In DNA form, the CDR3 reads TGTGCCAGCACCCCGGGACAGGGGGCGCGGGGCTACACCTTC. The chain uses TRBV2 and TRBJ1-2; 12 bases are a match to TRBD1. The CDR3 covers 14 residues. The trim removed 7 bases at V and 8 bases at J, leaving 8 bases unmatched. Germline CDR1 and CDR2: SNHLY and FYNNEI.

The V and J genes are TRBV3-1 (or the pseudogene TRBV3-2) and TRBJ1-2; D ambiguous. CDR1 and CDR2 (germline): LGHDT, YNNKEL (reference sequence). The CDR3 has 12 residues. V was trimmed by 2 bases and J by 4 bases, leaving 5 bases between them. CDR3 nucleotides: TGTGCCAGCAGCCAAACTGGCTATGGCTACACCTTC. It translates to CASSQTGYGYTF.

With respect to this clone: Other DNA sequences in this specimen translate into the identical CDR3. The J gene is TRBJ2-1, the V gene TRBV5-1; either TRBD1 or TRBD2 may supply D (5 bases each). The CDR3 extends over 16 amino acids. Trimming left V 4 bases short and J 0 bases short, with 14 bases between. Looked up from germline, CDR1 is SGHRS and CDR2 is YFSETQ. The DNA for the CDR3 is TGCGCCAGCAGCCCGGGGACCTTCGTCTCCTACAATGAGCAGTTCTTC. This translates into CASSPGTFVSYNEQFF.

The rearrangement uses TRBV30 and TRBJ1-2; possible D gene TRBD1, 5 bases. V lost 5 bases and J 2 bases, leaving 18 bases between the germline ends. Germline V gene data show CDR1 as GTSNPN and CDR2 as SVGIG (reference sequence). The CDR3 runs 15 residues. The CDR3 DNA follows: TGTGCCTGGGCCCGGGGACCAGGCCCCAACTATGGCTACACCTTC. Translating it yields CAWARGPGPNYGYTF.

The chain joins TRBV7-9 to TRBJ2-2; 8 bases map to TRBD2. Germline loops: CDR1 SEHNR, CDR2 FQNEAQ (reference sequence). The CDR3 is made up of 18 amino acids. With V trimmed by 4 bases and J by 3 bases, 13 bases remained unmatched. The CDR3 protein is CASSSSRTSRAYTGELFF. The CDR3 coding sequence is TGTGCCAGCAGCTCCTCCCGGACTAGCCGAGCTTACACCGGGGAGCTGTTTTTT.

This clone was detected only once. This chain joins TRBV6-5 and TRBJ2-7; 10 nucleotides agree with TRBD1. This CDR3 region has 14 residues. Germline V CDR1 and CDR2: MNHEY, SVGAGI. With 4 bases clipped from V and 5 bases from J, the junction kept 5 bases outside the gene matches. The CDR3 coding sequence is TGTGCCAGCAGTTTGACAGGGGGCGAAGACGAGCAGTACTTC. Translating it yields CASSLTGGEDEQYF.

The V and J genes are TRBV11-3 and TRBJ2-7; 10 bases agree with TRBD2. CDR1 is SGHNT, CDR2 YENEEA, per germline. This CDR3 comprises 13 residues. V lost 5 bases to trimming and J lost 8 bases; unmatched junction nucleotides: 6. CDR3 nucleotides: TGTGCCAGCAGCCCTAGCGGGGGCTCTAAGCAGTACTTC. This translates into CASSPSGGSKQYF.

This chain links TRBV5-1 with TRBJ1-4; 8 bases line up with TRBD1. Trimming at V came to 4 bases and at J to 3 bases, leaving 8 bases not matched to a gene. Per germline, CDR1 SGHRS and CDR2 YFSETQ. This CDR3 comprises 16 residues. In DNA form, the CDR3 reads TGCGCCAGCAGCCTAAAATCAGGGGGCCCTAATGAAAAACTGTTTTTT. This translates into CASSLKSGGPNEKLFF. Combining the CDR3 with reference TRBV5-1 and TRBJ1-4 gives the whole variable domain KAGVTQTPRYLIKTRGQQVTLSCSPISGHRSVSWYQQTPGQGLQFLFEYFSETQRNKGNFPGRFSGRQFSNSRSEMNVSTLELGDSALYLCASSLKSGGPNEKLFFGSGTQLSVL.

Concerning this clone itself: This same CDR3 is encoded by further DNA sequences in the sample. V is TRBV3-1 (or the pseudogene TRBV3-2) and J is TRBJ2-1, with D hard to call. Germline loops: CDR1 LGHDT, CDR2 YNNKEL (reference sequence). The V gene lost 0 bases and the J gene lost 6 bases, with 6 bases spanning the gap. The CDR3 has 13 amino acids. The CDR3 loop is CASSQEGRNEQFF. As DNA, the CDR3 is TGTGCCAGCAGCCAAGAGGGCCGCAATGAGCAGTTCTTC.

The CDR3 DNA reads TGTGCCAGCAGCTCCGGGGGAGGGATCATCCACGAGCAGTACTTC. It codes for CASSSGGGIIHEQYF. The gene calls are TRBV7-9 and TRBJ2-7, with 7 bases matching TRBD2. The CDR3 covers 15 residues. Germline V gene sequence: CDR1 SEHNR, CDR2 FQNEAQ (reference sequence). V was clipped by 4 bases and J by 5 bases; unmatched bases: 11.